Listed here is a single TCR beta chain. Antigen: not known. Germline loops: CDR1 SGHTA, CDR2 FQGNSA. The length of the CDR3 is 14 residues. Between the trimmed V and J ends, which lost 5 bases and 2 bases, there was a span of 12 bases. This sample stems from a study of T cell responses to AZD1222 COVID-19 vaccine. Study findings and constraints: Spike-specific TCR breadth and depth both grew after two AZD1222 doses.

This table comes from immunoSEQ multiplex PCR, and its TCRdb copy is limited to in-frame clones, with some not included. The sample shows roughly 90,000 clones, roughly nine tenths of them seen only once. The genes are TRBV7-2 and TRBJ1-2; D is possibly TRBD1 (6 bases). Specimen: peripheral blood, collected 28 days after the second AZD1222 dose. The clonotype was recovered from an adult who received the AZD1222 COVID-19 vaccine. The DNA of the CDR3 is TGTGCCAGCAGCCCAGGGGTCGGAAACTATGGCTACACCTTC. Amino acid sequence: CASSPGVGNYGYTF.